A single sample gave rise to the 12 T cell receptor beta chains below, sequenced in a study of Graves' ophthalmopathy and Graves' hyperthyroidism. RNA transcripts were the template, and TCR beta CDR3 regions were amplified from them. HTBI primers primed a first-round RT-PCR, and a second-round multiplex PCR followed. In TCRdb, the multiplex PCR reads were re-called with MiXCR into one record per CDR3 protein. The sample contains more than 1,000,000 distinct CDR3 sequences, about 36% of which appear only once. The source material was peripheral blood or thyroid tissue (not recorded which). The receptors were gathered from an adult man with Graves' hyperthyroidism.

Concerning this clonotype itself: The junction departs from the called germline gene at one end, perhaps through a read error. The gene calls are TRBV10-3 and TRBJ2-7, with 7 nucleotides matching TRBD1. The CDR3 contains 17 residues. Germline-derived CDR1 and CDR2 are ENHRY and SYGVKD. Written as DNA, the CDR3 is TGTGCCAGCAGTTGGACAACGTACCGGGACAGAACCTACGAGCAGTACTTC. Protein product: CASSWTTYRDRTYEQYF.

This clonotype has only a few counts. The gene calls are TRBV5-1 and TRBJ2-5, with TRBD2 identical over 9 bases. V was pared by 5 bases and J by 0 bases, with 2 bases of the junction left unmatched. The CDR3 totals 14 residues. Germline V gives CDR1 SGHRS, CDR2 YFSETQ. CDR3 in DNA: TGCGCCAGCAGGGGACTAGCTAACCAAGAGACCCAGTACTTC. Translation: CASRGLANQETQYF.

This clonotype was recorded at least ten times. The rearrangement links TRBV7-6 to TRBJ2-2; TRBD1 matches 7 bases. Germline V gene lookup returns CDR1 SGHVS and CDR2 FNYEAQ. With 5 bases clipped from V and 0 bases from J, the junction kept 6 bases outside the gene matches. This CDR3 comprises 16 residues. CDR3 in DNA: TGTGCCAGCAGCCACCTTGGACAGGCGAACACCGGGGAGCTGTTTTTT. It codes for CASSHLGQANTGELFF.

This chain connects TRBV4-3 to TRBJ1-4; D call uncertain. V was pared by 0 bases and J by 7 bases, with 9 bases between. Germline V gene sequence: CDR1 LGHNA, CDR2 YSLEER. The CDR3 is 14 residues long. The CDR3 here is CASSQDRYSEKLFF. CDR3 in DNA: TGCGCCAGCAGCCAAGATAGGTACAGTGAAAAACTGTTTTTT.

This clonotype was seen a few times. This chain joins TRBV27 and TRBJ1-1; perhaps TRBD1 as D (5 bases). The CDR3 spans 11 residues. V was shortened by 6 bases and J by 9 bases, with 11 bases between the two germline ends. Germline values: CDR1 MNHEY, CDR2 SMNVEV (reference sequence). The CDR3 protein is CASRSGAQAFF. The DNA of the CDR3 is TGTGCCAGCAGATCCGGGGCCCAAGCTTTCTTT.

A remark on this clonotype: At one boundary the junction diverges from the germline segment, which might be a read error. This chain connects TRBV7-9 to TRBJ2-3; 7 bases are shared with TRBD1. Per the germline V gene, CDR1 is SEHNR and CDR2 is FQNEAQ (reference sequence). The CDR3 spans 14 residues. This CDR3 reads CTSSLVGTGATQYF. The CDR3 DNA is TGTACCAGCAGCTTAGTAGGAACAGGGGCTACGCAGTATTTT.

In this sample, this clonotype turned up a few times. This chain links TRBV5-1 with TRBJ1-4; D ambiguous. CDR3 length: 15 amino acids. The germline gives CDR1 SGHRS, CDR2 YFSETQ. Trimming left V 7 bases short and J 4 bases short, with 17 bases between. The CDR3 DNA sequence: TGCGCCAGCGCTGCCCGGGCCGATTTTAATGAAAAACTGTTTTTT. Its protein is CASAARADFNEKLFF.

This clonotype came up a few times. The rearrangement joins TRBV9 to TRBJ1-1; D gene ambiguous. This CDR3 is 13 amino acids long. The V gene's germline CDR1 is SGDLS and CDR2 YYNGEE. The ends were cut back, 4 bases at V and 7 bases at J, with 14 bases in the middle. In DNA, the CDR3 is TGTGCCAGCAGCAGGCCGTGGTCTCTTGAAGCTTTCTTT. Protein: CASSRPWSLEAFF.

This clonotype was seen ten or more times. V usage is TRBV19 and J usage is TRBJ1-1; 8 bases are shared with TRBD1. The CDR3 is made up of 14 amino acids. The germline CDR1 and CDR2 sequences are LNHDA and SQIVND (reference sequence). Losses at the gene ends were 6 bases for V and 4 bases for J; bases not matched to a gene: 7. The CDR3 spells CASSFGQGPTEAFF. The DNA of the CDR3 is TGTGCCAGTAGCTTCGGACAGGGACCCACTGAAGCTTTCTTT.

This chain joins TRBV5-1 and TRBJ1-5; 9 positions agree with TRBD1. CDR3 length: 15 amino acids. Germline V CDR1 and CDR2: SGHRS, YFSETQ. Unmatched junction bases numbered 4, after V lost 3 bases and J lost 3 bases. CDR3 region: CASSWRTGDNQPQHF. As DNA, the CDR3 is TGCGCCAGCAGCTGGAGGACAGGGGACAATCAGCCCCAGCATTTT. Complete variable domain (other parts from reference TRBV5-1 and TRBJ1-5): KAGVTQTPRYLIKTRGQQVTLSCSPISGHRSVSWYQQTPGQGLQFLFEYFSETQRNKGNFPGRFSGRQFSNSRSEMNVSTLELGDSALYLCASSWRTGDNQPQHFGDGTRLSIL.

This clonotype occurred many times. The V call is TRBV7-9, the J call TRBJ2-7; possible D gene TRBD1, 6 bases. This CDR3 is built from 16 residues. Germline V lookup: CDR1 SEHNR, CDR2 FQNEAQ (reference sequence). V lost 4 bases, J lost 0 bases, and 16 bases lay in between. CDR3 loop: CASSSGWTELSYEQYF. The CDR3, as DNA: TGTGCCAGCAGCTCGGGGTGGACAGAGCTCTCCTACGAGCAGTACTTC.

In its sample, this clonotype was seen many times. This chain connects TRBV5-6 to TRBJ1-2; unclear D gene. The CDR3 consists of 15 residues. CDR1 and CDR2 (germline): SGHDT, YYEEEE. Trimming removed 4 bases from V and 7 bases from J, with 20 bases in between. The CDR3 here is CASSGTDTQRGGYTF. CDR3 nucleotide sequence: TGTGCCAGCAGCGGTACAGACACACAACGTGGTGGCTACACCTTC.